These 26 T cell receptor beta chains came from one sample sequenced in a study of chemoradiotherapy in HPV16-positive cancers. Method: immunoSEQ multiplex PCR; TCRdb's copy keeps in-frame clones and lacks some. The sample shows about 7,900 clones, around 84% of them seen only once. This specimen was collected from a patient who underwent chemoradiotherapy. The source is a human donor with HPV-associated anogenital cancer.

This clone was observed a few times. The rearrangement uses TRBV6-6 and TRBJ1-2; D perhaps matches TRBD1 (5 bases). The V and J ends lost 4 bases and 1 base respectively, with 7 bases between them. The CDR3 consists of 13 residues. Germline CDR1 is MNHNY and CDR2 is SVGAGI (reference sequence). In DNA, the CDR3 is TGTGCCAGCAGTTTACAGGTTAACTATGGCTACACCTTC. Its protein is CASSLQVNYGYTF.

The genes are TRBV4-1 and TRBJ2-7, with 9 bases matching TRBD2. CDR3 length: 17 residues. Germline assignment: CDR1 MGHRA and CDR2 YSYEKL. V was pared by 4 bases and J by 0 bases, with 10 bases of the junction left unmatched. CDR3 sequence (DNA): TGCGCCAGCAGCCCCTCCTGGGGCGGGGGGGCCTCCTACGAGCAGTACTTC. This sequence encodes CASSPSWGGGASYEQYF.

J is TRBJ1-2 and V is TRBV7-9, with 9 bases matching TRBD1. V gave up 3 bases and J gave up 8 bases; unmatched junction bases: 19. CDR3 length: 18 amino acids. The germline CDR1 and CDR2 sequences are SEHNR and FQNEAQ (reference sequence). In DNA, the CDR3 is TGTGCCAGCAGCTTCTATGGGACAGGGATCCACCTGTCGCCGGGCTACACCTTC. Translation gives CASSFYGTGIHLSPGYTF.

This clone showed up just once. The gene calls are TRBV4-2 and TRBJ2-3, with D unresolved. V was pared by 0 bases and J by 5 bases, with 12 bases between. This CDR3 contains 15 residues. Germline CDR1 reads LGHNA; CDR2 reads YNFKEQ. The CDR3 DNA reads as TGTGCCAGCAGCCAAGATCGGCAAATCAAAGATACGCAGTATTTT. As protein: CASSQDRQIKDTQYF.

This sequence joins TRBV19 and TRBJ2-6; D is unresolved. This CDR3 spans 14 amino acids. Trimming took off 7 bases at V and 0 bases at J, with 7 bases between the two ends. CDR1 is LNHDA and CDR2 is SQIVND in the germline V gene (reference sequence). CDR3 protein: CASTWGSGANVLTF. CDR3 DNA: TGTGCCAGTACGTGGGGCTCTGGGGCCAACGTCCTGACTTTC.

The chain has TRBV30 and TRBJ1-1, with TRBD1 as a possible D gene (5 bases). CDR1 and CDR2 (germline): GTSNPN, SVGIG (reference sequence). The CDR3 has 12 residues. Trimming took 3 bases from V and 5 from J, leaving 10 bases between them. Here the CDR3 reads CAWSQGKTEAFF. CDR3 nucleotide sequence: TGTGCCTGGAGCCAGGGAAAGACTGAAGCTTTCTTT.

The rearrangement uses TRBV4-1 and TRBJ1-1; D might be TRBD1 (6 bases). Deletions cut 4 bases from V and 3 bases from J, with 18 bases between. Germline loops: CDR1 MGHRA, CDR2 YSYEKL. This CDR3 is 16 amino acids long. This CDR3 is CASSPGLRGVDTEAFF. CDR3 in DNA: TGCGCCAGCAGCCCGGGGCTTAGGGGGGTAGACACTGAAGCTTTCTTT.

Only one count was recorded for this clone. V gene TRBV7-2 combines with J gene TRBJ2-1, with 14 nucleotides matching TRBD2. CDR1 is SGHTA, CDR2 FQGNSA, per germline. This CDR3 region has 16 residues. V lost 5 bases, J lost 15 bases, and 15 bases stayed unmatched. CDR3 in DNA: TGTGCCAGCAGCACCGCCCTTGAGACTAGCGGGAGGGCCGGGTTCTTC. It specifies CASSTALETSGRAGFF. The variable domain in full, completed from reference TRBV7-2 and TRBJ2-1, reads GAGVSQSPSNKVTEKGKDVELRCDPISGHTALYWYRQSLGQGLEFLIYFQGNSAPDKSGLPSDRFSAERTGGSVSTLTIQRTQQEDSAVYLCASSTALETSGRAGFFGPGTRLTVL.

This chain connects TRBV4-3 to TRBJ1-6; D gene ambiguous. V was cut by 0 bases and J by 4 bases, with 10 bases left in between. This CDR3 is built from 16 residues. Looked up from germline, CDR1 is LGHNA and CDR2 is YSLEER. DNA for the CDR3: TGCGCCAGCAGCCAAGATTTGGGCGATTATAATTCACCCCTCCACTTT. Amino acids: CASSQDLGDYNSPLHF.

The chain carries TRBV25-1 and TRBJ1-1; D is undetermined. This CDR3 is built from 10 residues. Trimming left V 9 bases short and J 3 bases short, with 5 bases between. Germline assignment: CDR1 MGHDK and CDR2 SYGVNS. CDR3: CASIYTEAFF. The CDR3 nucleotides read TGTGCCAGTATTTACACTGAAGCTTTCTTT.

Remarks on this clone: Other nucleotide sequences from this sample produce the same CDR3. The V gene is TRBV27, the J gene TRBJ1-1, with TRBD1 identical over 7 bases. CDR3 size: 13 residues. With V trimmed by 5 bases and J by 4 bases, 4 bases remained unmatched. Germline V CDR1 and CDR2: MNHEY, SMNVEV (reference sequence). CDR3 sequence: CASSLGQLTEAFF. The CDR3 bases are TGTGCCAGCAGTCTGGGACAGCTCACTGAAGCTTTCTTT.

There are a few counts of this clone. The chain is built from TRBV20-1 and TRBJ2-7; D gene unclear. Germline V gene data show CDR1 as DFQATT and CDR2 as SNEGSKA (reference sequence). This CDR3 spans 11 amino acids. The V end was cut by 3 bases, the J end by 6 bases, with 9 bases between. The CDR3 nucleotides are TGCAGTGCTAGGACCTTCGCCGAGCAGTACTTC. Protein: CSARTFAEQYF.

Written as DNA, the CDR3 is TGCAGCGGAGTAGGAGGGGCGGCCGGGGAGCTGTTTTTT. As protein: CSGVGGAAGELFF. The V gene is TRBV29-1, the J gene TRBJ2-2; TRBD2 is a possible D gene (6 bases). Trimming left V 7 bases short and J 6 bases short, with 15 bases between. The germline V gene encodes CDR1 SQVTM and CDR2 ANQGSEA. The CDR3 loop spans 13 amino acids.

The rearrangement links TRBV7-2 to TRBJ2-5, with TRBD2 matching 12 bases. Germline V gives CDR1 SGHTA, CDR2 FQGNSA. The CDR3 is made up of 16 amino acids. V shed 3 bases, J shed 3 bases, and the junction held 5 bases outside the gene matches. The CDR3, as DNA: TGTGCCAGCAGCTTGGCTGGACTAGCGGGAAAAGAGACCCAGTACTTC. Translated: CASSLAGLAGKETQYF. Full variable domain (rest looked up from reference TRBV7-2 and TRBJ2-5): GAGVSQSPSNKVTEKGKDVELRCDPISGHTALYWYRQSLGQGLEFLIYFQGNSAPDKSGLPSDRFSAERTGGSVSTLTIQRTQQEDSAVYLCASSLAGLAGKETQYFGPGTRLLVL.

The chain recombines TRBV18 with TRBJ2-2, with D possibly matching TRBD1 (6 bases). Germline V lookup: CDR1 KGHSH, CDR2 LQKENI. This CDR3 is built from 15 residues. V was cut by 2 bases and J by 0 bases, with 7 bases left in between. CDR3 nucleotides: TGTGCCAGCTCACCAGGGACAACGAACACCGGGGAGCTGTTTTTT. Translated, it gives CASSPGTTNTGELFF.

The rearrangement joins TRBV28 to TRBJ1-2, with D unclear. CDR3 length: 12 residues. V gave up 7 bases and J gave up 8 bases, with 14 bases separating them. Germline CDR1 is MDHEN and CDR2 is SYDVKM. The CDR3 reads CASKVEVGGYTF. CDR3 nucleotide sequence: TGTGCCAGCAAAGTGGAGGTGGGAGGCTACACCTTC.

This clone has only one observation. The chain is built from TRBV20-1 and TRBJ1-2; 7 bases are a match to TRBD1. The CDR3 loop spans 11 amino acids. The trim removed 7 bases at V and 8 bases at J, leaving 7 bases unmatched. Germline values: CDR1 DFQATT, CDR2 SNEGSKA (reference sequence). The CDR3 DNA follows: TGCAGTGTTTTTAGGGGGCGGGGCTACACCTTC. Its translation: CSVFRGRGYTF.

This clone was counted a few times. The chain combines TRBV19 with TRBJ2-2; D call uncertain. The CDR3 extends over 13 amino acids. The V end lost 4 bases, the J end lost 8 bases, and 11 bases lay between the germline ends. Germline V gene lookup returns CDR1 LNHDA and CDR2 SQIVND (reference sequence). CDR3 protein: CASSTVPRGELFF. The CDR3, as DNA: TGTGCCAGTAGTACAGTACCACGTGGGGAGCTGTTTTTT.

The CDR3 coding sequence is TGTGCCAGCAGTCCGTATGGCGGGGGGGCTAATGAGCAGTTCTTC. Its translation: CASSPYGGGANEQFF. The gene calls are TRBV6-5 and TRBJ2-1; the match to TRBD2 covers 9 bases. Trimming took 5 bases from V and 7 from J; bases not matched to a gene: 9. The CDR3 has 15 amino acids. Germline CDR1 and CDR2: MNHEY and SVGAGI.

This clone has a single count. The CDR3, as DNA: TGTGCCAGCAGCCCCCTACTAGGCTCTGGGGCCAACGTCCTGACTTTC. Translating it yields CASSPLLGSGANVLTF. The chain couples TRBV28 to TRBJ2-6, with D possibly TRBD2 on 5 matching bases. Germline-derived CDR1 and CDR2 are MDHEN and SYDVKM. CDR3 size: 16 residues. Trimming pared 6 bases from V and 0 bases from J, leaving 12 bases between.

This chain uses TRBV30 with TRBJ1-1; D ambiguous. The CDR3 spans 12 residues. The germline gives CDR1 GTSNPN, CDR2 SVGIG (reference sequence). V lost 5 bases and J 6 bases, leaving 13 bases between the germline ends. The CDR3 nucleotides are TGTGCCTGGCAACGTGGACCCCCTGAAGCTTTCTTT. Translating gives CAWQRGPPEAFF.

The J gene is TRBJ1-3, the V gene TRBV7-2; D is perhaps TRBD1 (5 bases). V lost 2 bases to trimming and J lost 16 bases, with 24 bases between them. Germline V gene lookup returns CDR1 SGHTA and CDR2 FQGNSA. The CDR3 is 15 residues long. This CDR3 reads CASSLKRDPPLFLYF. In DNA, the CDR3 is TGTGCCAGCAGCTTAAAACGGGACCCCCCTCTTTTCTTGTATTTT. The full variable domain, completed using reference TRBV7-2 and TRBJ1-3, is GAGVSQSPSNKVTEKGKDVELRCDPISGHTALYWYRQSLGQGLEFLIYFQGNSAPDKSGLPSDRFSAERTGGSVSTLTIQRTQQEDSAVYLCASSLKRDPPLFLYFGEGSWLTVV.

The chain couples TRBV7-9 to TRBJ1-2, with 10 bases aligning to TRBD1. The CDR3 has 15 residues. With V trimmed by 2 bases and J by 8 bases, 8 bases remained unmatched. Germline lookup yields CDR1 SEHNR and CDR2 FQNEAQ (reference sequence). The CDR3 DNA is TGTGCCAGCAGCTTAACGGGACAGGGGATACGGGGCTACACCTTC. Encoded protein: CASSLTGQGIRGYTF.

The gene calls are TRBV10-3 and TRBJ1-3, with D possibly TRBD1 on 5 matching bases. V gave up 4 bases and J gave up 0 bases, with 16 bases separating them. This CDR3 contains 17 residues. CDR1 is ENHRY, CDR2 SYGVKD, per germline. CDR3 coding DNA: TGTGCCATCAGTGGAGGGGACGGATCCCGCTCTGGAAACACCATATATTTT. Amino acids: CAISGGDGSRSGNTIYF.

The chain has TRBV28 and TRBJ1-2; 12 nucleotides line up with TRBD1. The V segment lost 6 bases and the J segment 7 bases; nucleotides outside the gene matches: 12. Germline values: CDR1 MDHEN, CDR2 SYDVKM. CDR3 size: 16 residues. The CDR3 loop reads CASRSFPGQGAGGYTF. DNA of the CDR3: TGTGCCAGCAGAAGTTTCCCGGGACAGGGGGCGGGTGGCTACACCTTC.

The rearrangement uses TRBV11-2 and TRBJ2-1, with TRBD2 identical over 9 bases. The germline CDR1 and CDR2 sequences are SGHAT and FQNNGV. CDR3 length: 15 amino acids. V lost 5 bases to trimming and J lost 4 bases; unmatched junction nucleotides: 6. CDR3 sequence reads: CASSAVAGEYNEQFF. DNA of the CDR3: TGTGCCAGCAGCGCGGTAGCGGGGGAGTACAATGAGCAGTTCTTC.